This T cell receptor (beta chain) was sequenced for a study of CD8+CD57+ T cells in acquired aplastic anemia. Overall study context: Sorted CD4+ and CD8+ cells yielded roughly 3.4 ug of DNA on average. The study obtained about 11 million reads on average for CD4+ cells from healthy donors.

Both TCR beta VDJ combination and CDR3 sequence profiling were carried out. Genomic DNA was the template for this profiling. TCRdb re-called the reads through MiXCR, storing one row per CDR3 protein. Among around 140,000 distinct CDR3 sequences listed, around two fifths were seen once. Overall study findings and caveats: Patient and control CD8+ Simpson's diversity was not significantly different. Twenty-nine CD8+ CDR3 sequences were shared between patients and controls.

On this clonotype: The antigen remains undetermined.

From germline, CDR1 is LGHNA and CDR2 YSLEER. J lost 2 bases, V lost 0 bases, and 6 bases had no gene match. This CDR3 comprises 16 residues. This sequence originates from a human donor in good health, serving as a control. The sequenced sample consisted of sorted CD4+, CD8+, or CD8+CD57+ T cells (not recorded which) from PBMCs. The rearrangement uses TRBV4-3 and TRBJ1-2; 7 bases map to TRBD1. The chain's CDR3 is CASSQDGGTANYGYTF. The DNA for the CDR3 is TGCGCCAGCAGCCAAGACGGCGGGACAGCCAACTATGGCTACACCTTC.